The table lists the clone carrying this T cell receptor (beta chain) with a count of one. The data were obtained in a study of T cell responses to AZD1222 COVID-19 vaccine. Assay: immunoSEQ multiplex PCR; the TCRdb copy retains only in-frame clones and omits some. Here the sample spans roughly 120,000 clones, more than 80% being singletons. The CDR3 sequence is 13 residues long. Germline-derived CDR1 and CDR2 are MNHEY and SVGAGI. Trimming removed 7 bases from V and 4 bases from J, with 13 bases in between. The clonotype comes from an adult in good health. The genes are TRBV6-5 and TRBJ1-2; no clear D gene. Sample: peripheral blood, taken on day 0 of AZD1222 vaccination. The CDR3 protein is CASMGSGFYGYTF. The CDR3 nucleotides read TGTGCCAGCATGGGGTCCGGTTTCTATGGCTACACCTTC.